This T cell receptor (beta chain) was profiled in a study of tumor-infiltrating lymphocytes in primary liver carcinoma. The input was 500 ng total RNA; TCR beta cDNA was made from it with a constant-region primer. TCR beta libraries came from three nested multiplex PCR rounds using slightly modified ARM-PCR. PCR rounds one and two used TRBV1-TRBV30 forward primers with a C-beta reverse primer for 10 cycles each. TCRdb reanalysed the multiplex PCR reads using MiXCR and keeps one entry per CDR3 protein. The profile shows roughly 100,000 distinct CDR3 sequences, about 62% of them singletons. CDR3 length: 15 amino acids. Looked up from germline, CDR1 is MNHEY and CDR2 is SVGAGI. V lost 0 bases to trimming and J lost 7 bases, with 12 bases between them. The tissue used was unsorted bulk material of about 19-33 mg. RNA and DNA were co-extracted from it with the AllPrep DNA/RNA mini kit. This clonotype was counted many times.

The V and J genes are TRBV6-5 and TRBJ1-4; D is uncertain. The TCR sequence derives from a woman aged 55-69 years with primary liver carcinoma and hepatitis B virus infection. Sequences were obtained from liver tumor tissue from sampling region 2. Subset noted: tumor region T2, inferior pole. CDR3 in amino acids: CASSYSGPRSEKLFF. CDR3 nucleotides: TGTGCCAGCAGTTACTCGGGCCCAAGGAGTGAAAAACTGTTTTTT.